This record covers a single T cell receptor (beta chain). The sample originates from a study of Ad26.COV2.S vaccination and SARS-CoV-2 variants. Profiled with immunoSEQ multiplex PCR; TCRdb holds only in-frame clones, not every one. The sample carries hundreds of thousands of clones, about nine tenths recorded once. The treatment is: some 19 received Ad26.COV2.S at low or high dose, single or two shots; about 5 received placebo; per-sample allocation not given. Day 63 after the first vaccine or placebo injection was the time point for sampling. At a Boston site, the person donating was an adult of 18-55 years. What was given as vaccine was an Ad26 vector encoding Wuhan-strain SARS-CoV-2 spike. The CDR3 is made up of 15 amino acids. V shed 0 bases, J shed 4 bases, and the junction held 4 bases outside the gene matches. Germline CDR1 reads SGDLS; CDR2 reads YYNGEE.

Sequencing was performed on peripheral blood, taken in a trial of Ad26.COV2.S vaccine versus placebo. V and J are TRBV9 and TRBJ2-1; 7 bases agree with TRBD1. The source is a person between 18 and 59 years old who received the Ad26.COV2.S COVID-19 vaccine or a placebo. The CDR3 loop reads CASSVGDSRYNEQFF. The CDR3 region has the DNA TGTGCCAGCAGCGTAGGGGACAGCAGATACAATGAGCAGTTCTTC.